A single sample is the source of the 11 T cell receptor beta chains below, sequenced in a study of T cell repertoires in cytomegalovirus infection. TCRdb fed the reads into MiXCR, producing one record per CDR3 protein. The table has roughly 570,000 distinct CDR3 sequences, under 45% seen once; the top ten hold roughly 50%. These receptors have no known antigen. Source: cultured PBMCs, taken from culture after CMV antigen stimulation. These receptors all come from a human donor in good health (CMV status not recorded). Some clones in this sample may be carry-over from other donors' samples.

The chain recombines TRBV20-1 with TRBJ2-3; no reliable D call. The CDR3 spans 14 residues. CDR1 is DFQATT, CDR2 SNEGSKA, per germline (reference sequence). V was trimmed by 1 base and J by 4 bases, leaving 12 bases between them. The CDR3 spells CSARGGGFADTQYF. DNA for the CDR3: TGCAGTGCTAGAGGGGGTGGTTTCGCAGATACGCAGTATTTT.

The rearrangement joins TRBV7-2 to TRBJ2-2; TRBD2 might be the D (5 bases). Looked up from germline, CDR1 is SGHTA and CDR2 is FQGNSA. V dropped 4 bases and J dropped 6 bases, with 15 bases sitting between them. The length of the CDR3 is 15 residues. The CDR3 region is CASSYSSLGAGELFF. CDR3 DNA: TGTGCCAGCAGCTACAGTAGCCTCGGGGCCGGGGAGCTGTTTTTT. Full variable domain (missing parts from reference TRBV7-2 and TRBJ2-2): GAGVSQSPSNKVTEKGKDVELRCDPISGHTALYWYRQSLGQGLEFLIYFQGNSAPDKSGLPSDRFSAERTGGSVSTLTIQRTQQEDSAVYLCASSYSSLGAGELFFGEGSRLTVL.

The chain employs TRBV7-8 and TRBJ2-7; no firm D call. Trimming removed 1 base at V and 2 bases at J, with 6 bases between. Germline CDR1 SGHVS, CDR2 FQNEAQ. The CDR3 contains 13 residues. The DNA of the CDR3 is TGTGCCAGCAGCTTAGGGGTTACCTACGAGCAGTACTTC. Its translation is CASSLGVTYEQYF.

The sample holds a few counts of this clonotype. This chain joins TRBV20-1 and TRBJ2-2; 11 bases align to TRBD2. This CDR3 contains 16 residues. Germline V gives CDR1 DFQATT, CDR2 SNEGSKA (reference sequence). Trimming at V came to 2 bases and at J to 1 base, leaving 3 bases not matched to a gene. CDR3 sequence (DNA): TGCAGTGCTAGATCTACTAGCGGGGGGAACACCGGGGAGCTGTTTTTT. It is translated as CSARSTSGGNTGELFF.

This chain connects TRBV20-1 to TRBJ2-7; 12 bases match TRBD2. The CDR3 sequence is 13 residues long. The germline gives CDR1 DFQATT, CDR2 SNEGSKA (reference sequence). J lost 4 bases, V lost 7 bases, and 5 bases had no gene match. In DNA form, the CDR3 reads TGCAGTGTCCCCCTAGCGGGAGGGTACGAGCAGTACTTC. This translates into CSVPLAGGYEQYF.

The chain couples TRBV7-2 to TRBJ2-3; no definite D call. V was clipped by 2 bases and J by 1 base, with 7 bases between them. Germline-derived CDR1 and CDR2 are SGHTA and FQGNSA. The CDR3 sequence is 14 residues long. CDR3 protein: CASSLKPGTDTQYF. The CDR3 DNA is TGTGCCAGCAGCTTAAAGCCGGGCACAGATACGCAGTATTTT.

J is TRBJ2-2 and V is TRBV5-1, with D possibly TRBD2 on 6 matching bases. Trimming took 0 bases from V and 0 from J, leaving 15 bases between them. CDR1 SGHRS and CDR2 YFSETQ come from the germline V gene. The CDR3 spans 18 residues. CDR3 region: CASSLGAGGGTNTGELFF. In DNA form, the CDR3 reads TGCGCCAGCAGCTTGGGGGCGGGCGGCGGGACGAACACCGGGGAGCTGTTTTTT.

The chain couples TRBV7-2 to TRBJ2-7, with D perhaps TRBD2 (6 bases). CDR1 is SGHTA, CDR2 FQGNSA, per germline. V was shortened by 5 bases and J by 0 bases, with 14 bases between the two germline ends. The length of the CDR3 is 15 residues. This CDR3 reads CASSQRRAPSYEQYF. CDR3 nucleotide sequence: TGTGCCAGCAGCCAAAGGAGGGCTCCCTCCTACGAGCAGTACTTC.

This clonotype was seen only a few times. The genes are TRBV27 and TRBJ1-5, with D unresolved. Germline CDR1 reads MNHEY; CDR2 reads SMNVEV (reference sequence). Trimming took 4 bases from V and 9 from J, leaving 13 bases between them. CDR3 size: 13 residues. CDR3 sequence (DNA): TGTGCCAGCAGTTGGACTCTGGGAGGGCCCCAGCATTTT. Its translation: CASSWTLGGPQHF.

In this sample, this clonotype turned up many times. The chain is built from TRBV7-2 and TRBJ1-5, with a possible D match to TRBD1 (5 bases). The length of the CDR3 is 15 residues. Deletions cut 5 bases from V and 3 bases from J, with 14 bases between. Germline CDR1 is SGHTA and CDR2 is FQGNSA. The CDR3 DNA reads TGTGCCAGCAGCCCGGGGCCCGGCTACAATCAGCCCCAGCATTTT. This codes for CASSPGPGYNQPQHF.

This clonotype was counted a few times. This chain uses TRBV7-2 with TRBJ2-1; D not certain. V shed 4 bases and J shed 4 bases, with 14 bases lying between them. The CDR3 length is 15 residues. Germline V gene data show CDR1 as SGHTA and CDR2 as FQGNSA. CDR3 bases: TGTGCCAGCAGCTCCGGGCCTTTACCGTACAATGAGCAGTTCTTC. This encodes CASSSGPLPYNEQFF.